This TCR beta chain was sequenced during a study of lymphopenia after photon versus proton radiotherapy. Repertoires were generated with immunoSEQ multiplex PCR, while TCRdb's copy carries only in-frame clones and drops some. The sample carries about 25,000 clones, about 87% recorded once. Study-wide results and limits: Relative stability marked proton patients; photon patients lost diversity and naive cells. A bigger post-nadir fall in TCR diversity correlated inversely with survival time in deceased patients. Oligoclonal CD8+ Temra expansion after nadir drove photon patients' diversity drop.

In the case of this clone: Its target is unknown.

The CDR3 contains 12 residues. The chain recombines TRBV21-1 with TRBJ1-2; the table calls TRBD1, which could not be checked here. TRBV21-1 is a pseudogene. The sample was peripheral blood, taken from a patient treated with photon-based radiotherapy. The receptor was derived from a man aged 45-60 years with gastric cancer. CDR3 residues: CASSKTGYGYTF. DNA of the CDR3: TGTGCCAGCAGCAAAACAGGTTATGGCTACACCTTC.